The 19 T cell receptor beta chains in this list originate from one sample, sequenced in a study of T-cell memory formation after mild COVID-19. A single record per CDR3 protein comes from TCRdb applying MiXCR to the 5' RACE reads. The data contain a few hundred thousand distinct CDR3 sequences, roughly 25% of them singletons. The sample comprised PBMCs or a T cell subset sorted from them (not recorded which). These receptors came from an adult woman who had mild COVID-19 (a few samples of this study predate the infection). Cell type and time point are not known.

V and J are TRBV5-1 and TRBJ1-2; 8 bases line up with TRBD1. This CDR3 has 15 residues. Germline CDR1 is SGHRS and CDR2 is YFSETQ. The J segment lost 6 bases and the V segment lost 5 bases, leaving 12 bases of the junction unmatched. The CDR3 DNA reads TGCGCCAGCAGTCTGACAGGGGCGGTGGTGGATGGCTACACCTTC. It encodes CASSLTGAVVDGYTF.

This clonotype was counted a single time. The chain has TRBV10-3 and TRBJ1-2; a possible D gene is TRBD1 (6 bases). Germline CDR1 reads ENHRY; CDR2 reads SYGVKD. The V gene lost 4 bases and the J gene lost 3 bases, with 6 bases spanning the gap. The CDR3 is 12 amino acids. CDR3: CAISGQDYGYTF. The CDR3 DNA follows: TGTGCCATCAGTGGACAGGACTATGGCTACACCTTC.

The chain employs TRBV6-5 and TRBJ1-6, with 9 bases identical to TRBD1. Germline trimming cut 6 bases from V and 5 bases from J; bases unmatched to any gene: 11. The CDR3 loop spans 17 amino acids. Looked up from germline, CDR1 is MNHEY and CDR2 is SVGAGI. This chain's CDR3 is CASRGQGRTYNNSPLHF. In DNA, the CDR3 is TGTGCCAGCAGAGGACAGGGGAGGACTTACAATAATTCACCCCTCCACTTT.

V is TRBV7-9 and J is TRBJ2-1; tentatively, D is TRBD1 (6 bases). Germline assignment: CDR1 SEHNR and CDR2 FQNEAQ (reference sequence). V shed 3 bases and J shed 9 bases, with 9 bases lying between them. The CDR3 spans 12 residues. CDR3 region: CASSFTGTEQFF. In DNA form, the CDR3 reads TGTGCCAGCAGCTTTACAGGGACTGAGCAGTTCTTC.

The chain couples TRBV9 to TRBJ2-1, with D perhaps matching TRBD1 or TRBD2 (5 bases each). The germline CDR1 and CDR2 sequences are SGDLS and YYNGEE. The CDR3 is 12 residues long. V gave up 1 base and J gave up 10 bases, with 9 bases separating them. The CDR3 sequence is CASSVTWDEQFF. The CDR3 bases are TGTGCCAGCAGCGTAACATGGGACGAGCAGTTCTTC.

This clonotype was detected a few times. The J gene is TRBJ2-7, the V gene TRBV5-1; D possibly corresponds to TRBD1 (8 bases). V was clipped by 0 bases and J by 4 bases, with 20 bases between them. This CDR3 has 17 residues. Germline loops: CDR1 SGHRS, CDR2 YFSETQ. The CDR3 loop is CASSLGAGAGGEYEQYF. The DNA of the CDR3 is TGCGCCAGCAGCTTGGGGGCGGGGGCAGGGGGCGAATACGAGCAGTACTTC. Full variable domain (remainder filled in from reference TRBV5-1 and TRBJ2-7): KAGVTQTPRYLIKTRGQQVTLSCSPISGHRSVSWYQQTPGQGLQFLFEYFSETQRNKGNFPGRFSGRQFSNSRSEMNVSTLELGDSALYLCASSLGAGAGGEYEQYFGPGTRLTVT.

The J gene is TRBJ2-1, the V gene TRBV10-3; D is unclear. V lost 0 bases to trimming and J lost 3 bases, with 9 bases between them. This CDR3 contains 15 residues. Germline loops: CDR1 ENHRY, CDR2 SYGVKD. The CDR3 DNA is TGTGCCATCAGTGAGTCGGGAACCAGCTACAATGAGCAGTTCTTC. This translates into CAISESGTSYNEQFF.

The chain uses TRBV11-2 and TRBJ2-1; 8 bases match TRBD2. The CDR3 sequence is 15 residues long. The junction had 6 bases not matched to a gene; V was cut back by 3 bases and J by 5 bases. Germline V gene lookup returns CDR1 SGHAT and CDR2 FQNNGV. The CDR3 region has the DNA TGTGCCAGCAGCTTCACTACGGGAGGGGACAATGAGCAGTTCTTC. It codes for CASSFTTGGDNEQFF.

This clonotype occurred many times. The junction does not match germline at one end; this may be a read error. The chain recombines TRBV15 with TRBJ2-4; possibly TRBD1 for D (5 bases). CDR1 and CDR2 from the germline V gene are LNHNV and YYDKDF (reference sequence). The CDR3 runs to 15 residues. This CDR3 reads CATSSLTGAENIQYF. The CDR3 coding sequence is TGTGCCACCAGCAGCCTAACAGGAGCCGAAAACATTCAGTACTTC. Full variable domain (missing parts from reference TRBV15 and TRBJ2-4): DAMVIQNPRYQVTQFGKPVTLSCSQTLNHNVMYWYQQKSSQAPKLLFHYYDKDFNNEADTPDNFQSRRPNTSFCFLDIRSPGLGDTAMYLCATSSLTGAENIQYFGAGTRLSVL.

In DNA form, the CDR3 reads TGTGCCTGGAGTGTTGGGATCGGACAGGGCTACGAGCAGTACTTC. Amino acid sequence: CAWSVGIGQGYEQYF. This chain connects TRBV30 to TRBJ2-7; 8 nucleotides match TRBD1. This CDR3 region has 15 residues. The V and J ends lost 0 bases and 3 bases, in that order; junction bases with no gene match: 7. Per the germline V gene, CDR1 is GTSNPN and CDR2 is SVGIG (reference sequence).

V is TRBV5-8 and J is TRBJ2-7, with TRBD1 matching 7 bases. V dropped 5 bases and J dropped 3; count of bases not matched to a gene: 5. This CDR3 is 13 amino acids long. The germline V gene encodes CDR1 SGHTS and CDR2 YDEGEE. CDR3 in amino acids: CASRWTGLYEQYF. CDR3 sequence (DNA): TGTGCCAGCAGGTGGACAGGACTCTACGAGCAGTACTTC.

This clonotype was detected a few times. The J gene is TRBJ2-1, the V gene TRBV29-1; D may match TRBD1 or TRBD2 (5 bases each). Trimming cost V 4 bases and J 6 bases, with 10 bases left between them. CDR3 length: 12 residues. CDR1 and CDR2 from the germline V gene are SQVTM and ANQGSEA. The CDR3 protein is CSVVSGANEQFF. Written as DNA, the CDR3 is TGCAGCGTTGTCTCCGGGGCCAATGAGCAGTTCTTC.

The V gene is TRBV19, the J gene TRBJ2-7; possibly TRBD1 for D (5 bases). Trimming shortened V by 1 base and J by 0 bases, and 13 bases separated the two germline ends. CDR3 length: 16 residues. In germline, CDR1 is LNHDA, CDR2 SQIVND (reference sequence). The CDR3 here is CASSIVLDSYSYEQYF. DNA of the CDR3: TGTGCCAGTAGTATAGTTTTAGACAGCTACTCCTACGAGCAGTACTTC.

The chain joins TRBV19 to TRBJ2-1; 7 nucleotides match TRBD2. Trimming took 9 bases from V and 6 from J; bases not matched to a gene: 14. This CDR3 spans 15 amino acids. Per germline, CDR1 LNHDA and CDR2 SQIVND (reference sequence). The CDR3 region has the DNA TGTGCCAGCAATAATCTTGCGGGAGCGAGCAATGAGCAGTTCTTC. This codes for CASNNLAGASNEQFF.

The chain joins TRBV6-2 or TRBV6-3 to TRBJ2-7; D may match TRBD1 or TRBD2 (5 bases each). CDR1 and CDR2 from the germline V gene are MNHEY and SVGEGT. V was shortened by 0 bases and J by 4 bases, with 10 bases between the two germline ends. The CDR3 is 14 amino acids. CDR3 loop: CASSYSGRGYEQYF. As DNA, the CDR3 is TGTGCCAGCAGTTACTCGGGACGGGGATACGAGCAGTACTTC.

This clonotype was observed a handful of times. V usage is TRBV12-3 or TRBV12-4 and J usage is TRBJ2-7; 7 bases fit TRBD1. V was pared by 6 bases and J by 2 bases, with 7 bases of the junction left unmatched. The CDR3 is 14 residues long. CDR3 bases: TGTGCCAGCAGAGCCAGGGGGACCGCCTACGAGCAGTACTTC. This encodes CASRARGTAYEQYF.

This clonotype was counted only a few times. V and J are TRBV5-1 and TRBJ1-2, with D unclear. The CDR3 is 15 residues long. V lost 0 bases and J lost 5, with 14 bases in between. Germline V gene sequence: CDR1 SGHRS, CDR2 YFSETQ. CDR3 loop: CASSLASTMVYGYTF. CDR3 in DNA: TGCGCCAGCAGCTTGGCCTCAACAATGGTTTATGGCTACACCTTC.

The chain is built from TRBV5-1 and TRBJ2-7, with 7 bases that match TRBD2. CDR3 length: 15 residues. Trimming cost V 5 bases and J 7 bases; bases outside gene matches: 15. The germline CDR1 and CDR2 sequences are SGHRS and YFSETQ. CDR3: CASRSEGLPSGEQYF. As DNA, the CDR3 is TGCGCCAGCAGATCTGAGGGACTACCCTCGGGGGAGCAGTACTTC.

This clonotype came up a few times. This chain links TRBV5-1 with TRBJ2-6; D may be TRBD2 (6 bases). The germline CDR1 and CDR2 sequences are SGHRS and YFSETQ. This CDR3 is 13 amino acids long. V shed 2 bases and J shed 9 bases, with 9 bases lying between them. The CDR3 sequence is CASSFGEVNVLTF. CDR3 DNA sequence: TGCGCCAGCAGCTTTGGGGAGGTCAACGTCCTGACTTTC.